In its sample, the clone carrying this T cell receptor (beta chain) was seen a few times. Its specificity is not known. The CDR3 loop spans 15 amino acids. V lost 4 bases and J lost 0; bases outside the gene matches: 4. The V gene's germline CDR1 is SGHRS and CDR2 YFSETQ. Via MiXCR, TCRdb re-called the 5' RACE reads, giving one row per CDR3 protein. Of under 850,000 distinct CDR3 sequences in the sample, around 20% were seen once. This specimen comes from a study of CD8 T cells in ankylosing spondylitis. Study conclusions and caveats: Characteristic, it appeared, of ankylosing spondylitis blood was a TCR beta motif of eight highly homologous variants.

This clonotype originated in a male donor with ankylosing spondylitis. The sample was blood, either unsorted or a sorted T cell fraction (not recorded which). The V and J genes are TRBV5-1 and TRBJ2-3, with 8 nucleotides matching TRBD2. CDR3 region: CASSISGASTDTQYF. CDR3 DNA sequence: TGCGCCAGCAGCATTAGCGGGGCGAGCACAGATACGCAGTATTTT.